A selection of T cell receptor beta chains follows, all from one sample in a study of OX40 agonist ivuxolimab in advanced cancers. The repertoire was sequenced with immunoSEQ multiplex PCR; TCRdb's copy has only in-frame clones and lacks some. This table has under 150,000 clones, roughly 91% appearing once. Material: CD4+ or CD8+ T cells sorted from blood, obtained in a trial of the OX40 agonist ivuxolimab. The receptors were sampled from an adult with an advanced solid tumor such as melanoma, head and neck, liver or kidney cancer. Both conserved end residues are part of each CDR3. The D gene is left open where the match is weak. Rows may omit the clone size; those that give it use once, few, many or a size class.

>few|TRBJ1-1|TRBV30|-
CAWSSGRSEAFF
TGTGCCTGGAGTAGTGGACGGAGTGAAGCTTTCTTT
>-|TRBJ2-7|TRBV5-1|-
CASSLALGTSGEQYF
TGCGCCAGCAGCTTGGCGCTTGGGACTTCCGGCGAGCAGTACTTC
>-|TRBJ2-5|TRBV5-4|TRBD2
CASSLGLAGGEETQYF
TGTGCCAGCAGCTTGGGACTAGCGGGAGGAGAGGAGACCCAGTACTTC
>once|TRBJ1-6|TRBV30|TRBD1
CAWSLLTGYNSPLHF
TGTGCCTGGAGTTTACTGACAGGGTACAATTCACCCCTCCACTTT
>-|TRBJ1-1|TRBV5-1|-
CASSRQDSSEAFF
TGCGCCAGCAGTAGGCAGGACTCATCTGAAGCTTTCTTT
>-|TRBJ2-7|TRBV5-3|-
CARSLPEQYF
TGTGCCAGAAGCTTGCCCGAGCAGTACTTC
>-|TRBJ2-7|TRBV19|TRBD2
CASSIPSLGRNEQYF
TGTGCCAGTAGTATCCCTTCCCTCGGGAGGAACGAGCAGTACTTC
>-|TRBJ1-2|TRBV4-3|TRBD1
CASSPDRGRRPNYGYTF
TGCGCCAGCAGCCCGGACAGGGGGCGTAGGCCAAACTATGGCTACACCTTC
>-|TRBJ1-2|TRBV5-1|TRBD1
CASSPGTGNYGYTF
TGCGCCAGCAGCCCCGGGACAGGGAACTATGGCTACACCTTC
>-|TRBJ2-7|TRBV7-9|TRBD2
CASTPRGGASYEQYF
TGTGCCAGCACCCCCCGCGGGGGGGCTTCCTACGAGCAGTACTTC
>-|TRBJ2-7|TRBV5-6|-
CASSLYPYEQYF
TGTGCCAGCAGCCTGTACCCCTACGAGCAGTACTTC
>once|TRBJ2-5|TRBV7-9|-
CASSPLRTAFQETQYF
TGTGCCAGCAGCCCCCTAAGGACTGCATTCCAAGAGACCCAGTACTTC
>-|TRBJ2-7|TRBV6-5|TRBD2
CASSYGGVSYEQYF
TGTGCCAGCAGTTACGGGGGGGTTTCCTACGAGCAGTACTTC
>-|TRBJ1-2|TRBV5-1|-
CASSLEGVPDYGYTF
TGCGCCAGCAGCTTGGAGGGTGTCCCTGACTATGGCTACACCTTC
>-|TRBJ2-2|TRBV7-2|TRBD1
CASSFVGTGGAPAGELFF
TGTGCCAGCAGCTTCGTCGGGACAGGGGGCGCGCCCGCCGGGGAGCTGTTTTTT
>-|TRBJ2-1|TRBV5-1|TRBD1
CASSLGPGGNEQFF
TGCGCCAGCAGCTTGGGGCCAGGGGGTAATGAGCAGTTCTTC
>-|TRBJ1-3|TRBV6-1|-
CASSDRGAGNTIYF
TGTGCCAGCAGTGACCGGGGGGCTGGAAACACCATATATTTT
>-|TRBJ1-1|TRBV5-1|TRBD1
CASSSTGVGTEAFF
TGCGCCAGCAGCTCGACAGGGGTTGGGACTGAAGCTTTCTTT
>-|TRBJ1-1|TRBV7-2|-
CASSLVSRNTEAFF
TGTGCCAGCAGCTTAGTCTCGAGGAACACTGAAGCTTTCTTT
>-|TRBJ1-2|TRBV6-5|-
CASRDPGQNGYTF
TGTGCCAGCAGGGACCCCGGCCAAAATGGCTACACCTTC
>-|TRBJ2-1|TRBV10-1|-
CASSEDPAYNEQFF
TGCGCCAGCAGTGAGGACCCAGCTTACAATGAGCAGTTCTTC
>once|TRBJ1-4|TRBV10-1|-
CATESRGFSEKLFF
TGCGCCACCGAATCCCGGGGGTTCAGTGAAAAACTGTTTTTT
>-|TRBJ2-2|TRBV2|TRBD2
CASRARLAPGELFF
TGTGCCAGCAGGGCAAGACTAGCCCCGGGGGAGCTGTTTTTT
>-|TRBJ2-7|TRBV7-2|-
CASSPFLRTPSEQYF
TGCGCCAGCAGCCCCTTCCTTAGAACCCCATCCGAGCAGTACTTC
>-|TRBJ2-1|TRBV18|TRBD2
CASSPVPPGLAVNEQFF
TGTGCCAGCTCCCCCGTACCGCCGGGACTAGCGGTTAATGAGCAGTTCTTC
>-|TRBJ2-7|TRBV12-5|TRBD1
CASGLVEGAQPYEQYF
TGTGCTAGTGGTTTGGTAGAGGGGGCCCAGCCCTACGAGCAGTACTTC